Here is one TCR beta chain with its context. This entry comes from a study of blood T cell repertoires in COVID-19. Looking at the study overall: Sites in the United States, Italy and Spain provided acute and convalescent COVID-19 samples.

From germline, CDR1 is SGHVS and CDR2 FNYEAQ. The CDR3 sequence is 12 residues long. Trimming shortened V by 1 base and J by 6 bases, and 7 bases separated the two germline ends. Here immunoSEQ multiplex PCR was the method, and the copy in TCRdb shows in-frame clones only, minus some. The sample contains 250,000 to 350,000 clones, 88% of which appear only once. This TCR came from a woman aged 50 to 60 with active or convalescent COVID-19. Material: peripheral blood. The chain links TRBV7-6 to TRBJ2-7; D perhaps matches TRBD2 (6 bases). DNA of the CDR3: TGTGCCAGCAGCTTAGGCGGGGCCGAGCAGTACTTC. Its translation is CASSLGGAEQYF.